Listed here is a single TCR beta chain. Treatment of the sample: randomized to nivolumab then ipilimumab (arm A) or the reverse (arm B). DNA-damaging chemotherapy had not been given to any patient beforehand. Sorted cells were live CD3+CD8+, lacking CD19 and CD56, from PBMCs. The sample belongs to a study of sequential checkpoint blockade in melanoma. Study summary: Arm A got nivolumab then ipilimumab; arm B the reverse, 1:1. Maintenance nivolumab came after either treatment sequence.

Measured with immunoSEQ multiplex PCR; TCRdb has only the in-frame clones, and not every one. The sample consists of over 8,500 clones, roughly 63% of them appearing once. Material: CD8+ T cells sorted from blood (inferred from file names), obtained from a patient given nivolumab and ipilimumab in sequence. The TCR comes from a human donor with melanoma.

The CDR3 reads CASSVNWLSNTGELFF. DNA for the CDR3: TGTGCCAGCAGCGTAAATTGGCTTTCGAACACCGGGGAGCTGTTTTTT. This sequence joins TRBV9 and TRBJ2-2; D unresolved. Germline loops: CDR1 SGDLS, CDR2 YYNGEE. Deletions cut 1 base from V and 0 bases from J, with 10 bases between. The CDR3 length is 16 residues.